Presented here are 13 T cell receptor beta chains from one specimen sequenced in a study of STAT5B mutations in CD4+ large granular lymphocyte leukemia. The data were produced by immunoSEQ multiplex PCR, yet TCRdb's version contains in-frame clones alone and is incomplete. This table has roughly 4,300 clones, under 85% appearing once. The sequenced sample consisted of PBMCs. All receptors derive from an older man with CD4+ T-cell large granular lymphocyte leukemia.

This chain uses TRBV4-1 with TRBJ1-1, with 9 bases that match TRBD1. This CDR3 has 15 residues. With 0 bases clipped from V and 6 bases from J, the junction kept 5 bases outside the gene matches. Looked up from germline, CDR1 is MGHRA and CDR2 is YSYEKL. This chain's CDR3 is CASSQEGDRVPEAFF. The CDR3 nucleotides read TGCGCCAGCAGCCAAGAGGGGGACAGGGTTCCTGAAGCTTTCTTT.

Only one count was recorded for this clone. The chain employs TRBV15 and TRBJ1-2; weak D call: TRBD1 (6 bases). Trimming shortened V by 1 base and J by 4 bases, and 19 bases separated the two germline ends. This CDR3 region has 17 residues. CDR1 LNHNV and CDR2 YYDKDF come from the germline V gene (reference sequence). CDR3 protein: CATSRAALGTSVYGYTF. The CDR3 nucleotides read TGTGCCACCAGCAGAGCTGCTCTCGGGACATCAGTCTATGGCTACACCTTC.

V and J are TRBV5-6 and TRBJ1-5; TRBD1 aligns across 7 bases. J gave up 3 bases and V 2 bases, and 8 bases lay outside the gene matches. Germline assignment: CDR1 SGHDT and CDR2 YYEEEE. The CDR3 runs to 16 residues. CDR3 sequence (DNA): TGTGCCAGCAGCTTAACAGGGGAAGTTGACAATCAGCCCCAGCATTTT. It yields the protein CASSLTGEVDNQPQHF. The full variable domain, rest sourced from reference TRBV5-6 and TRBJ1-5, is DAGVTQSPTHLIKTRGQQVTLRCSPKSGHDTVSWYQQALGQGPQFIFQYYEEEERQRGNFPDRFSGHQFPNYSSELNVNALLLGDSALYLCASSLTGEVDNQPQHFGDGTRLSIL.

The chain combines TRBV5-5 with TRBJ2-7, with 9 bases matching TRBD1. The CDR3 is 14 residues long. Germline V gene lookup returns CDR1 SGHKS and CDR2 YYEKEE (reference sequence). After removal of 4 bases from V and 2 bases from J, the junction contained 4 bases not matched to a gene. Here the CDR3 DNA reads TGTGCCAGCAGCCCGGGACAGGGACCCTACGAGCAGTACTTC. It translates to CASSPGQGPYEQYF. The entire variable domain, with the rest obtained from reference TRBV5-5 and TRBJ2-7, is as follows: DAGVTQSPTHLIKTRGQQVTLRCSPISGHKSVSWYQQVLGQGPQFIFQYYEKEERGRGNFPDRFSARQFPNYSSELNVNALLLGDSALYLCASSPGQGPYEQYFGPGTRLTVT.

The chain combines TRBV27 with TRBJ1-1, with TRBD1 identical over 7 bases. Germline V gene data show CDR1 as MNHEY and CDR2 as SMNVEV (reference sequence). V shed 6 bases and J 7 bases; nucleotides not matched to a gene: 2. This CDR3 region has 11 residues. The CDR3 nucleotides are TGTGCCAGCAGACAGGGGAATGAAGCTTTCTTT. Translated, it gives CASRQGNEAFF.

The V call is TRBV6-5, the J call TRBJ2-6, with 9 bases that match TRBD1. The length of the CDR3 is 15 residues. Germline-derived CDR1 and CDR2 are MNHEY and SVGAGI. Trimming took 2 bases from V and 11 from J; bases not matched to a gene: 7. CDR3: CASSYAGQGVDVLTF. DNA of the CDR3: TGTGCCAGCAGTTACGCGGGACAGGGAGTCGACGTCCTGACTTTC.

This clone was recorded a few times. CDR3 in amino acids: CASSQLAGSYEQYF. The CDR3 bases are TGCGCCAGCAGCCAACTAGCGGGGTCCTACGAGCAGTACTTC. The chain couples TRBV4-1 to TRBJ2-7, with 9 positions matching TRBD2. V shed 2 bases and J 1 base; nucleotides not matched to a gene: 0. CDR1 is MGHRA and CDR2 is YSYEKL in the germline V gene. The CDR3 runs to 14 residues.

To note about this clone: Likely a read error: the CDR3 ends without its conserved phenylalanine or tryptophan. The V gene is TRBV6-1, the J gene TRBJ1-2, with no clear D. V lost 6 bases and J 1 base, leaving 9 bases between the germline ends. Per germline, CDR1 MNHNS and CDR2 SASEGT. This CDR3 is built from 13 residues. The CDR3 nucleotides read TGTGCCAGCAGGATGACGGATAACTATGGCTACACCCTC. It codes for CASRMTDNYGYTL.

In nucleotides, the CDR3 is TGTGCCAGCAGCCAAAGGTTCACAGATACGCAGTATTTT. Encoded protein: CASSQRFTDTQYF. This chain joins TRBV6-5 and TRBJ2-3; D remains unclear. The CDR3 has 13 residues. The germline gives CDR1 MNHEY, CDR2 SVGAGI. The V end was cut by 6 bases, the J end by 2 bases, with 9 bases between.

This clone has a handful of counts. This chain connects TRBV25-1 to TRBJ1-2; D gene uncertain. Germline V gives CDR1 MGHDK, CDR2 SYGVNS. The germline V and J ends were trimmed by 3 bases and 6 bases, with 20 bases remaining between them. This CDR3 contains 16 residues. CDR3: CASSETRVYAINGYTF. The DNA of the CDR3 is TGTGCCAGCAGTGAGACGAGGGTCTATGCGATTAATGGCTACACCTTC.

The sample holds one count of this clone. The chain employs TRBV7-9 and TRBJ2-5; D remains unclear. Trimming took 1 base from V and 5 from J, leaving 8 bases between them. Per the germline V gene, CDR1 is SEHNR and CDR2 is FQNEAQ (reference sequence). This CDR3 region has 13 residues. The CDR3 is CASSLEVGETQYF. DNA for the CDR3: TGTGCCAGCAGCTTAGAAGTGGGCGAGACCCAGTACTTC.

The chain couples TRBV6-1 to TRBJ1-6; possible D gene TRBD1, 6 bases. Germline V CDR1 and CDR2: MNHNS, SASEGT. The CDR3 covers 14 residues. The ends were cut back, 6 bases at V and 7 bases at J, with 13 bases in the middle. The CDR3: CASRGPGANSPLHF. CDR3 nucleotide sequence: TGTGCCAGCAGGGGCCCGGGGGCCAATTCACCCCTCCACTTT.

The chain couples TRBV4-1 to TRBJ1-1; no firm D call. Trimming left V 0 bases short and J 8 bases short, with 4 bases between. Germline CDR1 and CDR2: MGHRA and YSYEKL. This CDR3 spans 11 amino acids. The CDR3: CASSQDQEAFF. In DNA form, the CDR3 reads TGCGCCAGCAGCCAAGATCAGGAAGCTTTCTTT.